This TCR beta chain was identified in a study of CD8 T cells in ankylosing spondylitis. Findings and caveats of the study: Earlier work had already found some motif variants in reactive arthritis synovial fluid and blood. Those disease-linked clones were CD8+; they were also relatively rare in peripheral blood. Typical of ankylosing spondylitis blood, it appeared, was a TCR beta motif of under 10 highly homologous variants. Matched synovial fluid from ankylosing spondylitis patients was reported to be enriched for disease-linked clones.

Quantitative 5'-RACE with molecular barcodes generated TCR beta libraries. TCRdb re-analysed the 5' RACE reads in MiXCR, keeping a single row per CDR3 protein. Among fewer than 500,000 distinct CDR3 sequences listed, around 22% were seen once. This clonotype was seen only a few times. Antigen specificity is unknown. This clonotype was obtained from a male donor with ankylosing spondylitis. Material for sequencing was blood, either unsorted or a sorted T cell fraction (not recorded which).

The CDR3 loop reads CASEQGPTDTQYF. The CDR3 DNA reads as TGTGCCAGCGAACAGGGCCCCACAGATACGCAGTATTTT. V and J are TRBV28 and TRBJ2-3; TRBD1 is a possible D gene (6 bases). Trimming took 8 bases from V and 2 from J, leaving 11 bases between them. CDR1 is MDHEN, CDR2 SYDVKM, per germline. The length of the CDR3 is 13 residues.